The present entry profiles one TCR beta chain with its context. Its antigen remains unidentified. There are 14 residues in the CDR3. V lost 5 bases and J 3 bases, leaving 14 bases between the germline ends. Germline V CDR1 and CDR2: SEHNR, FQNEAQ (reference sequence). The patients all showed relapse after autologous stem cell transplantation, while their brentuximab vedotin exposure varied. Patients reached a best response of complete response, partial response or progressive disease. The data derive from a study of PD-1 blockade in classical Hodgkin lymphoma. Study details: Each patient was given nivolumab 3 mg/kg through a vein every 2 weeks.

Study-wide results and limits: Complete responders' diversity at baseline resembled that of newly diagnosed patients. Undefined causes, possibly disease activity or prior therapy, underlie the repertoire differences.

The data were produced by immunoSEQ multiplex PCR, yet TCRdb's version contains in-frame clones alone and is incomplete. The sample contains about 12,000 clones, 70% to 90% of which appear only once. V and J are TRBV7-9 and TRBJ2-7, with D tentatively TRBD1 (6 bases). This clonotype was obtained from a human donor with classical Hodgkin lymphoma. The specimen comprised peripheral blood mononuclear cells (PBMCs), sampled at baseline. CDR3 bases: TGTGCCAGCAGCCCCCCACTGACAGGCTACGAGCAGTACTTC. Encoded protein: CASSPPLTGYEQYF.